The source of this T cell receptor beta chain is a study of blood T cell repertoires in COVID-19. Authors' processing steps: Scientists estimated how many nucleated cells there were by amplifying reference gene primers. Some clones are missing from TCRdb's copy, which holds only in-frame ones; the method was immunoSEQ multiplex PCR. Clonal size and the V and J genes are those of that table, whereas D and trimming came from the DNA. The repertoire holds approximately 240,000 clones, with 80% to 90% as singletons. Across roughly 25 US areas, participants ranged in age from roughly 18 to 95 years. Participants' own reports of clinical history determined their cohort assignment. This clonotype originated in a woman aged 18-29 years in a cohort exposed to, infected with or recovered from COVID-19 (not recorded which). Material: PBMCs or T cells enriched from blood (not recorded which).

The CDR3 is CASSINPAGVPPYNEQFF. The DNA for the CDR3 is TGTGCCAGTAGTATAAACCCAGCGGGGGTCCCTCCTTACAATGAGCAGTTCTTC. The chain carries TRBV19 and TRBJ2-1, with TRBD2 matching over 8 bases. The CDR3 is 18 residues long. Germline V gene sequence: CDR1 LNHDA, CDR2 SQIVND (reference sequence). Germline trimming cut 2 bases from V and 4 bases from J; bases unmatched to any gene: 13.